This entry features one T cell receptor (beta chain) sequence. Just one base apart from a much larger clone, this may be a read error. This sample is part of a study of glioma-infiltrating T cells. TCR alpha and beta CDR3 regions were amplified from RNA using iRepertoire nested multiplex PCR. TCRdb re-called the multiplex PCR reads with MiXCR, one entry per CDR3 protein. The sample shows approximately 110,000 distinct CDR3 sequences, about 25% of them seen only once. CDR3 length equals 13 residues. The germline V gene has CDR1 SQVTM and CDR2 ANQGSEA. Germline trimming cut 3 bases from V and 12 bases from J; bases unmatched to any gene: 8.

This sequence joins TRBV29-1 and TRBJ2-1; TRBD2 agrees at 10 bases. Sample: glioma tissue, nonneoplastic brain tissue, or PBMCs (not recorded which). The receptor's source is a human donor with low-grade glioma or glioblastoma, undergoing nonglioma brain surgery, or in good health (not recorded which). The chain's CDR3 is CSVDGTSVRGQFF. The CDR3 bases are TGCAGCGTTGACGGGACTAGCGTGAGAGGGCAGTTCTTC.